The entry that follows covers one T cell receptor (beta chain) sequence. The data originate from a study of shared clonotypes between healthy human individuals. TCRdb keeps only in-frame clones here, not all; method: immunoSEQ multiplex PCR. This table holds 2 million to 3 million clones, around 94% found once. Trimming pared 2 bases from V and 6 bases from J, leaving 25 bases between. The germline gives CDR1 MNHEY, CDR2 SMNVEV (reference sequence). This CDR3 comprises 18 residues. This TCR came from a man aged 18 to 30 in good health. The sample comprised naive CD4+ T cells sorted from blood. Documented subset: CD45RA+ positively selected. The rearrangement uses TRBV27 and TRBJ1-2; unclear D gene. CDR3 in DNA: TGTGCCAGCAGTTTACGCCCACTGGAGGTGTGGGGTAGGGATGGCTACACCTTC. Encoded protein: CASSLRPLEVWGRDGYTF.